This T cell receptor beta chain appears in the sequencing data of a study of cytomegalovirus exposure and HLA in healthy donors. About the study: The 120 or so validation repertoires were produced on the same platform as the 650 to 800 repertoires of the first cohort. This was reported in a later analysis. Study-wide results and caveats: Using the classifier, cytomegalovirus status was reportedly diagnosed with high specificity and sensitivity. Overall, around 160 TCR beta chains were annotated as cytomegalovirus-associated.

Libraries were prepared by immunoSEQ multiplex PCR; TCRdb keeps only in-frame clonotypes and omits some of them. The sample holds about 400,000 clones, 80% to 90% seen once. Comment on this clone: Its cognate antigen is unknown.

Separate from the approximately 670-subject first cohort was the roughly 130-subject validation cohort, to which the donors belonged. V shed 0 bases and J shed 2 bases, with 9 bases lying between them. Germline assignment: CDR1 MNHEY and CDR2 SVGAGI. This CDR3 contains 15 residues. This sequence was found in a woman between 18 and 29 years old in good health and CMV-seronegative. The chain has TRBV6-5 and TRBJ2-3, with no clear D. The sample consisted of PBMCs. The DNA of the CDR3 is TGTGCCAGCAGTTACTCGTCAGTACCCACAGATACGCAGTATTTT. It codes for CASSYSSVPTDTQYF.